The source of this T cell receptor (beta chain) is a study of blood T cell repertoires in COVID-19. Across the whole study: PBMCs, B-cell-depleted T cells, or T cells were the source of the cDNA or gDNA that made up the material.

The CDR3 loop spans 14 amino acids. Germline lookup yields CDR1 MNHNS and CDR2 SASEGT. V shed 1 base, J shed 9 bases, and the junction held 6 bases outside the gene matches. In the source study's methods: The authors estimated nucleated cell counts from reference gene primer amplification. Libraries were prepared by immunoSEQ multiplex PCR; TCRdb keeps only in-frame clonotypes and omits some of them. V and J calls and clone size are as listed in that table; D and trimming were resolved from the DNA. The profile covers 100,000 to 150,000 clones, with roughly 88% appearing a single time and about 5.4% taken by the ten largest. A single count supports this clone.

The origin of this receptor is a human donor in a cohort sampled during active COVID-19. Sequencing was performed on peripheral blood. The genes are TRBV6-1 and TRBJ2-1; 7 nucleotides agree with TRBD1. CDR3: CASSEVRGPSEQFF. The CDR3 coding sequence is TGTGCCAGCAGTGAAGTAAGGGGGCCTAGTGAGCAGTTCTTC.